This record covers a single TCR beta chain. It lacks a known antigen. Per-base qualities were not stored, and no clone one base away is much larger. These data originate in a study of T cell responses to AZD1222 COVID-19 vaccine (dated by TCRdb to 2020 to 2022). As for the study more broadly: AZD1222 recipients given second doses at about 4 weeks or at about 12 weeks were pooled, since spike-specific TCR depth and breadth were not found to differ between the two schedules. Enrollment into the trials was organized by age into subgroups of 18-55, 56-69 and 70-plus years, and those subgroups contained about 160, 30 and 59 TCR-sequenced participants, respectively. A total of 230 to 250 trial participants underwent TCR sequencing, of whom 207 had received two doses of AZD1222 and 26 had received two doses of the MenACWY control vaccine.

The junction shows trimming of 1 base on V and 6 bases on J, and the gene matches do not reach 15 bases of it. Based on the germline V gene, the CDR1 and CDR2 sequences are SNHLY and FYNNEI. The CDR3 sequence holds 17 residues, the cysteine and phenylalanine included. The sequence is cut down to CDR3 DNA, 51 bases in frame from base 1. The CDR3 regions of human TCRbeta chains were subjected to immunosequencing. As for how the authors treated the data: TCRs in the repertoires were matched against a reference library of SARS-CoV-2-specific TCRs that had been generated with the MIRA antigen-specificity platform. Breadth was defined as the fraction of unique TCRs that were SARS-CoV-2-associated, and depth was defined as the fraction of total T cells that were SARS-CoV-2-associated. Using the MIRA data, each spike-specific TCR was assigned both to the spike region to which the TCR was reactive and to a CD4 or CD8 class. Log10-transformed breadth and depth values were compared by one-way ANOVA with Sidak's multiple comparisons tests. Sourced from immuneACCESS, this table was stored by TCRdb with only in-frame sequences that have V and J called. A share of the clones is absent; for the studies checked, an unresolved V gene accounts for under half, and the remainder has no known explanation. The V and J calls and clone size come from that table; D and trimming were worked out from the DNA. This sample lists approximately 160,000 clones; around 88% were detected once. The ten largest clonotypes hold under 2.5% of the sample.

What this sample's time point label stands for: baseline before first vaccination. Samples from vaccinated people were obtained from the UK trials COV001 and COV002, which included a single-blind randomized controlled phase 2/3 trial of AZD1222 (ChAdOx1 nCoV-19) in healthy adults. For TCRbeta chain sequencing, PBMC samples were collected from trial participants at day 0 and at day 28 after the second dose. Paper-wide results and their limitations: Reportedly, close to half of the unique spike-specific TCRs recognized epitopes lying outside the regions that are mutated in the B.1.351 and B.1.1.7 variants. Conclusions about previously exposed vaccinees are limited because only six or seven AZD1222 recipients were SARS-CoV-2 seropositive at baseline. Spike-specific TCR breadth and depth rose significantly after two AZD1222 doses compared with day 0 and with MenACWY recipients. The 56-69-year group was small, and its depth increase did not reach significance, likely because of low power. Vaccine-associated CD4 TCRs spanned the whole spike protein, with dominant responses in regions 160-218 and 743-854. Most participants were white British and females outnumbered males, and the authors suggested that clonal diversity may have been underestimated. Because no day 14 peak-response samples were available, the repertoires could be characterized only after the peak T cell response.

Specimen: peripheral blood, collected on day 0 of AZD1222 vaccination. This clonotype originated in an adult in good health. The chain is assembled from TRBV2 and TRBJ2-7; TRBD2 lines up with 7 middle nucleotides. The bases are TGTGCCAGCAGTGAAGAACCAGCGGGACTATTCGGGCGCGAGCAGTACTTC. This is translated as CASSEEPAGLFGREQYF. The reference TRBV2 and TRBJ2-7 proteins fill in what lies around the CDR3, so the full variable domain reads EPEVTQTPSHQVTQMGQEVILRCVPISNHLYFYWYRQILGQKVEFLVSFYNNEISEKSEIFDDQFSVERPDGSNFTLKIRSTKLEDSAMYFCASSEEPAGLFGREQYFGPGTRLTVT.